These T cell receptor beta chains were read from a single sample in a study of blood T cell repertoires in COVID-19. Measured with immunoSEQ multiplex PCR; TCRdb has only the in-frame clones, and not every one. The sample consists of around 480,000 clones, more than 70% of them appearing once. The sequenced sample was peripheral blood. All receptors derive from a woman between 45 and 60 years old with COVID-19, enrolled during active disease. Each CDR3 is given without its conserved first and last residue. The D gene is left open where the match is weak.

CDR3aa: ATSRERGGWNEQF
j_gene: TRBJ2-1
v_gene: TRBV15
len: 13
d_gene: TRBD2

CDR3aa: ASQLDILGSPLH
j_gene: TRBJ1-6
v_gene: TRBV5-1
len: 12
d_gene: NA

CDR3aa: ASSSTGGGLRTGNTIY
j_gene: TRBJ1-3
v_gene: TRBV5-1
len: 16
d_gene: TRBD1

CDR3aa: ASRSGGTDTQY
j_gene: TRBJ2-3
v_gene: TRBV6-5
len: 11
d_gene: TRBD2

CDR3aa: ASSLGLNGAQY
j_gene: TRBJ2-5
v_gene: TRBV11-3
len: 11
d_gene: NA

CDR3aa: ASSLPGQRAQPQH
j_gene: TRBJ1-5
v_gene: TRBV19
len: 13
d_gene: TRBD1

CDR3aa: ASSERAGTQETQY
j_gene: TRBJ2-5
v_gene: TRBV2
len: 13
d_gene: NA

CDR3aa: ASSPGGGDETQY
j_gene: TRBJ2-5
v_gene: TRBV9
len: 12
d_gene: NA

CDR3aa: ASSLRDITYEQY
j_gene: TRBJ2-7
v_gene: TRBV5-1
len: 12
d_gene: NA

CDR3aa: AISETGGGSTEAF
j_gene: TRBJ1-1
v_gene: TRBV10-3
len: 13
d_gene: TRBD1

CDR3aa: ATSDSRGGRGDTQY
j_gene: TRBJ2-3
v_gene: TRBV24-1
len: 14
d_gene: NA

CDR3aa: ASSWTDYGYT
j_gene: TRBJ1-2
v_gene: TRBV7-9
len: 10
d_gene: NA

CDR3aa: ASRISGTDTQY
j_gene: TRBJ2-3
v_gene: TRBV6-5
len: 11
d_gene: NA

CDR3aa: SARGQSETQY
j_gene: TRBJ2-5
v_gene: TRBV29-1
len: 10
d_gene: TRBD1

CDR3aa: ASRPSAGAPPREGEQY
j_gene: TRBJ2-7
v_gene: TRBV27
len: 16
d_gene: TRBD2

CDR3aa: SASPAGAEFSYNEQF
j_gene: TRBJ2-1
v_gene: TRBV20-1
len: 15
d_gene: TRBD2

CDR3aa: ASWGQGAEKLF
j_gene: TRBJ1-4
v_gene: TRBV19
len: 11
d_gene: TRBD1

CDR3aa: ASSLTGGSRDEQY
j_gene: TRBJ2-7
v_gene: TRBV5-1
len: 13
d_gene: TRBD1

CDR3aa: ASSRVGSLQETQY
j_gene: TRBJ2-5
v_gene: TRBV5-4
len: 13
d_gene: NA

CDR3aa: ASSLRPQNAGPTQDTQY
j_gene: TRBJ2-3
v_gene: TRBV4-2
len: 17
d_gene: NA

CDR3aa: ASSSRRERGVGELF
j_gene: TRBJ2-2
v_gene: TRBV5-1
len: 14
d_gene: TRBD2

CDR3aa: ASSSQGRGRLGEQF
j_gene: TRBJ2-1
v_gene: TRBV5-8
len: 14
d_gene: TRBD1

CDR3aa: ASSFGETGSYEQY
j_gene: TRBJ2-7
v_gene: TRBV7-9
len: 13
d_gene: NA

CDR3aa: ASRPTSSNTGELF
j_gene: TRBJ2-2
v_gene: TRBV6-6
len: 13
d_gene: NA

CDR3aa: ASSLIGVGTDTQY
j_gene: TRBJ2-3
v_gene: TRBV7-2
len: 13
d_gene: NA

CDR3aa: ASSQDQGGLAEAF
j_gene: TRBJ1-1
v_gene: TRBV3-1/TRBV3-2
len: 13
d_gene: NA

CDR3aa: ASTVMGGSYEQY
j_gene: TRBJ2-7
v_gene: TRBV27
len: 12
d_gene: NA

CDR3aa: SATGGGDQY
j_gene: TRBJ2-3
v_gene: TRBV20-1
len: 9
d_gene: TRBD2

CDR3aa: ASSPGDRNTEAF
j_gene: TRBJ1-1
v_gene: TRBV4-1
len: 12
d_gene: TRBD1